The 14 T cell receptor beta chains below come from one sample, sequenced in a study of cytomegalovirus exposure and HLA in healthy donors. PCR was performed using 60 Vbeta and 13 Jbeta primers. Profiling relied on immunoSEQ multiplex PCR, and the TCRdb table lists in-frame clones only, not all of them. The table lists 150,000 or so clones, roughly 82% of them singletons. Sequencing was carried out using PBMCs. The receptors were gathered from a woman under 40 in good health and CMV-seronegative.

The J gene is TRBJ1-2, the V gene TRBV27; weak D call: TRBD1 (5 bases). The V and J ends lost 0 bases and 5 bases respectively, with 13 bases between them. Germline V CDR1 and CDR2: MNHEY, SMNVEV (reference sequence). The CDR3 sequence is 15 residues long. CDR3 loop: CASSLSRAGRYGYTF. The CDR3 DNA sequence: TGTGCCAGCAGTTTATCAAGGGCAGGGAGGTATGGCTACACCTTC.

This clone was seen just once. This chain connects TRBV4-1 to TRBJ2-3, with 9 bases aligning to TRBD2. V trimming: 1 base; J trimming: 1 base; junction bases outside the gene matches: 3. CDR1 is MGHRA and CDR2 is YSYEKL in the germline V gene. The CDR3 consists of 16 residues. The CDR3 nucleotides are TGCGCCAGCAGCCAAGTATTAGCGGGAGGCACAGATACGCAGTATTTT. Its translation: CASSQVLAGGTDTQYF.

V usage is TRBV11-3 and J usage is TRBJ2-7, with 8 bases lining up with TRBD2. The CDR3 covers 13 residues. CDR1 and CDR2 from the germline V gene are SGHNT and YENEEA. Losses at the gene ends were 5 bases for V and 6 bases for J; bases not matched to a gene: 6. The CDR3 loop reads CASSPRTSSEQYF. The DNA of the CDR3 is TGTGCCAGCAGCCCGCGGACTAGCAGCGAGCAGTACTTC.

The chain is built from TRBV11-3 and TRBJ1-3; a possible D gene is TRBD1 (5 bases). The CDR3 consists of 14 residues. The germline CDR1 and CDR2 sequences are SGHNT and YENEEA. Trimming left V 4 bases short and J 0 bases short, with 7 bases between. CDR3 nucleotides: TGTGCCAGCAGCTCCGGGGGCTCTGGAAACACCATATATTTT. Translating gives CASSSGGSGNTIYF.

The gene calls are TRBV18 and TRBJ1-2; D possibly corresponds to TRBD1 (5 bases). V lost 2 bases and J 4 bases, leaving 8 bases between the germline ends. The CDR3 length is 13 residues. Germline CDR1 reads KGHSH; CDR2 reads LQKENI. This CDR3 is CASSPDSLYGYTF. The CDR3 DNA follows: TGTGCCAGCTCACCAGACAGCCTCTATGGCTACACCTTC.

This chain links TRBV11-3 with TRBJ2-7; D remains unclear. The CDR3 has 14 residues. V dropped 3 bases and J dropped 3 bases, with 12 bases sitting between them. Per germline, CDR1 SGHNT and CDR2 YENEEA. CDR3 nucleotide sequence: TGTGCCAGCAGCTTCTCTAACAGTAACTACGAGCAGTACTTC. As protein: CASSFSNSNYEQYF. The whole variable domain, remainder taken from reference TRBV11-3 and TRBJ2-7, is EAGVVQSPRYKIIEKKQPVAFWCNPISGHNTLYWYLQNLGQGPELLIRYENEEAVDDSQLPKDRFSAERLKGVDSTLKIQPAELGDSAVYLCASSFSNSNYEQYFGPGTRLTVT.

This clone turned up a few times. This chain uses TRBV28 with TRBJ2-7; 7 bases agree with TRBD2. Germline V gene lookup returns CDR1 MDHEN and CDR2 SYDVKM. The CDR3 runs to 14 residues. After removal of 3 bases from V and 4 bases from J, the junction contained 6 bases not matched to a gene. The CDR3 region is CASSLQGGSYEQYF. The CDR3 nucleotides read TGTGCCAGCAGTTTGCAGGGCGGGAGTTACGAGCAGTACTTC.

This chain joins TRBV5-1 and TRBJ1-6, with D uncertain. This CDR3 contains 13 residues. In germline, CDR1 is SGHRS, CDR2 YFSETQ. V was shortened by 0 bases and J by 8 bases, with 6 bases between the two germline ends. The CDR3 DNA sequence: TGCGCCAGCAGCTTGGTAACAGATTCACCCCTCCACTTT. Translated, it gives CASSLVTDSPLHF.

This chain joins TRBV30 and TRBJ2-1, with TRBD2 matching 15 bases. Per germline, CDR1 GTSNPN and CDR2 SVGIG (reference sequence). Unmatched junction bases numbered 6, after V lost 3 bases and J lost 0 bases. CDR3 size: 18 residues. This CDR3 reads CAWRSGTSGRYSYNEQFF. The CDR3 bases are TGTGCCTGGAGGTCCGGGACTAGCGGGAGGTACTCCTACAATGAGCAGTTCTTC.

The chain carries TRBV2 and TRBJ1-1; 7 bases fit TRBD1. The trim removed 5 bases at V and 5 bases at J, leaving 8 bases unmatched. Germline V CDR1 and CDR2: SNHLY, FYNNEI. This CDR3 is 14 amino acids long. The CDR3 region is CASSPYRGRTEAFF. The CDR3 DNA is TGTGCCAGCAGTCCATACAGGGGAAGGACTGAAGCTTTCTTT.

The chain is built from TRBV18 and TRBJ1-4; 7 bases match TRBD1. The CDR3 runs to 14 residues. The V gene's germline CDR1 is KGHSH and CDR2 LQKENI. J lost 4 bases, V lost 1 base, and 0 bases had no gene match. CDR3 sequence (DNA): TGTGCCAGCTCACCACGGGACAGTAATGAAAAACTGTTTTTT. Its protein is CASSPRDSNEKLFF. The full variable domain, in which reference TRBV18 and TRBJ1-4 provide the parts outside the CDR3, is NAGVMQNPRHLVRRRGQEARLRCSPMKGHSHVYWYRQLPEEGLKFMVYLQKENIIDESGMPKERFSAEFPKEGPSILRIQQVVRGDSAAYFCASSPRDSNEKLFFGSGTQLSVL.

There are a few counts of this clone. The chain carries TRBV27 and TRBJ2-7; the match to TRBD1 covers 9 bases. J gave up 2 bases and V 5 bases, and 4 bases lay outside the gene matches. The CDR3 loop spans 14 amino acids. From germline, CDR1 is MNHEY and CDR2 SMNVEV (reference sequence). For the CDR3, the DNA is TGTGCCAGCAGTGGCGGACAGGGGCCCTACGAGCAGTACTTC. Translating gives CASSGGQGPYEQYF.

As regards this clone: Additional DNA sequences in this sample encode the identical CDR3. This rearrangement joins TRBV7-2 to TRBJ1-4; D is perhaps TRBD1 (5 bases). The CDR3 runs 12 residues. V lost 5 bases and J lost 8, with 9 bases in between. CDR1 is SGHTA, CDR2 FQGNSA, per germline. The CDR3 DNA reads TGTGCCAGCAGCCCTCAGGGAGAAAAACTGTTTTTT. It yields the protein CASSPQGEKLFF.

On this clone itself: The junction differs from germline at one of its ends, possibly a read error. The chain is built from TRBV5-1 and TRBJ2-1; D may be TRBD2 (6 bases). This CDR3 is built from 15 residues. CDR1 SGHRS and CDR2 YFSETQ come from the germline V gene. In DNA, the CDR3 is TGCGCCAGCAGCTTGGTGAGCGGGTCCTTCAATGAGCAGTTCTTC. Residues: CASSLVSGSFNEQFF.